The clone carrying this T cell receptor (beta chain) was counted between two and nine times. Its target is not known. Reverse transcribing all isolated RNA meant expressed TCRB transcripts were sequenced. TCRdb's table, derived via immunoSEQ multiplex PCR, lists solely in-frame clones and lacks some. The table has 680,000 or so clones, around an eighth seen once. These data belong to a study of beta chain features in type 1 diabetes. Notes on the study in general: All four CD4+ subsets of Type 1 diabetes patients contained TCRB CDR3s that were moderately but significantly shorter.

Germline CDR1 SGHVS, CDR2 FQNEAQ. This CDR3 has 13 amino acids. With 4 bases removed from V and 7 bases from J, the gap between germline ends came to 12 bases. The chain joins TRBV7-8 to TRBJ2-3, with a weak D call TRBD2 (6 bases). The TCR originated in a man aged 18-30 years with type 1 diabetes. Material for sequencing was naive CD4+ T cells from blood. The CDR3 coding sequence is TGTGCCAGCAGCTCCTCTAGCGTAAATACGCAGTATTTT. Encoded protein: CASSSSSVNTQYF. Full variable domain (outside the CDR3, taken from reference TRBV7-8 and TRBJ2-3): GAGVSQSPRYKVAKRGQDVALRCDPISGHVSLFWYQQALGQGPEFLTYFQNEAQLDKSGLPSDRFFAERPEGSVSTLKIQRTQQEDSAVYLCASSSSSVNTQYFGPGTRLTVL.